This T cell receptor (beta chain) was sequenced in a study of cytomegalovirus exposure and HLA in healthy donors. V was trimmed by 0 bases and J by 2 bases, leaving 5 bases between them. The CDR3 runs to 14 residues. The germline CDR1 and CDR2 sequences are LNHNV and YYDKDF (reference sequence). The study ran its PCR with 60 Vbeta and 13 Jbeta primers. Repertoires were generated with immunoSEQ multiplex PCR, while TCRdb's copy carries only in-frame clones and drops some. Of roughly 230,000 clones listed, roughly 91% are singletons. This clone was observed once. The V call is TRBV15, the J call TRBJ2-1; D gene ambiguous. The sequence was obtained from a girl under 10 years old in good health and CMV-seronegative. The sequenced sample consisted of PBMCs. The CDR3 DNA reads as TGTGCCACCAGCAGAGATCCCGCCTACAATGAGCAGTTCTTC. It codes for CATSRDPAYNEQFF.